The subject of this entry is one T cell receptor beta chain. Data came from immunoSEQ multiplex PCR; TCRdb stores just in-frame clones and leaves some out. Of 35,000 to 45,000 clones listed, around 70% were seen once; the top ten hold roughly 7%. This CDR3 spans 13 amino acids. V lost 2 bases and J lost 0, with 4 bases in between. CDR1 is ENHRY, CDR2 SYGVKD, per germline. This sample was included in a study of early stage breast cancer tumors. The source of this sequence is a person in their sixties or seventies with breast cancer. This chain links TRBV10-3 with TRBJ1-1; D is ambiguous. Specimen: blood. DNA for the CDR3: TGTGCCATCAGTGAGACAGTGAACACTGAAGCTTTCTTT. Translation gives CAISETVNTEAFF.